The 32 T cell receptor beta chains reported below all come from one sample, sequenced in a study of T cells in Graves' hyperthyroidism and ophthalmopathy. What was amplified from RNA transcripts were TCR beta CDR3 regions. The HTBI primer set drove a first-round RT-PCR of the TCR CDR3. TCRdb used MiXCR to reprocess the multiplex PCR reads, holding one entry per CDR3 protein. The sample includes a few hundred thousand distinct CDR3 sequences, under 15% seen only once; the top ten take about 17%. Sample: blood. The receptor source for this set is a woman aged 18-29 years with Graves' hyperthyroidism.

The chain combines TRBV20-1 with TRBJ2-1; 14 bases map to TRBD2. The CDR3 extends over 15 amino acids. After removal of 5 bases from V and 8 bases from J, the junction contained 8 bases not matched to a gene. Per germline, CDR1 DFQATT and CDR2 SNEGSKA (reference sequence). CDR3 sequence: CSAPTSGRAIYEQFF. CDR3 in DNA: TGCAGTGCTCCGACTAGCGGGAGGGCCATATATGAGCAGTTCTTC.

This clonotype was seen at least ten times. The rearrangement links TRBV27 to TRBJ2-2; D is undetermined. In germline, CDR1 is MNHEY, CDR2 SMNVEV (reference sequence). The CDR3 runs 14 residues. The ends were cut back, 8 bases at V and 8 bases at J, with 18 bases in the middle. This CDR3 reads CASGTLTDAGELFF. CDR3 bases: TGTGCCAGCGGCACCCTTACGGACGCTGGGGAGCTGTTTTTT.

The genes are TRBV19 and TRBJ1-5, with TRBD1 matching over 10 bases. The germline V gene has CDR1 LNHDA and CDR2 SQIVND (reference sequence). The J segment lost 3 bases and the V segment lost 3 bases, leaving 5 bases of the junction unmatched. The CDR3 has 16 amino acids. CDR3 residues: CASSIDGTGANQPQHF. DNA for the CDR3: TGTGCCAGTAGTATTGATGGGACAGGGGCCAATCAGCCCCAGCATTTT.

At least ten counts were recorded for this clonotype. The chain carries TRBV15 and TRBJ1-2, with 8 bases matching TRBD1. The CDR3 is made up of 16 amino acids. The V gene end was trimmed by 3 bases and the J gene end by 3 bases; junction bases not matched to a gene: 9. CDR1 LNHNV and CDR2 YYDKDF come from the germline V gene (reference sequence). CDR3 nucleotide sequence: TGTGCCACCAGCAGGTCAGACAGGGGCCTTTACTATGGCTACACCTTC. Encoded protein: CATSRSDRGLYYGYTF. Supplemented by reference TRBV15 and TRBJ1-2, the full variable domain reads DAMVIQNPRYQVTQFGKPVTLSCSQTLNHNVMYWYQQKSSQAPKLLFHYYDKDFNNEADTPDNFQSRRPNTSFCFLDIRSPGLGDTAMYLCATSRSDRGLYYGYTFGSGTRLTVV.

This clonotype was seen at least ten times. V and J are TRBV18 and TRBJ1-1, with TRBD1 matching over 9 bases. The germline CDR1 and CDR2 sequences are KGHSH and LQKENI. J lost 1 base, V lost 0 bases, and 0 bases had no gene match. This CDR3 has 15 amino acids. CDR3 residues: CASSPPTGGNTEAFF. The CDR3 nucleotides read TGTGCCAGCTCACCACCGACAGGGGGGAACACTGAAGCTTTCTTT.

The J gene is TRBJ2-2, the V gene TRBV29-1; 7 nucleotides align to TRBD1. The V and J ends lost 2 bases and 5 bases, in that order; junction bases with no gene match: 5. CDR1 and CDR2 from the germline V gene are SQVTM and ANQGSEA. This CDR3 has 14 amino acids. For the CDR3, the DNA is TGCAGCGTTGAATCGGGACAGCGGACCGGGGAGCTGTTTTTT. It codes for CSVESGQRTGELFF.

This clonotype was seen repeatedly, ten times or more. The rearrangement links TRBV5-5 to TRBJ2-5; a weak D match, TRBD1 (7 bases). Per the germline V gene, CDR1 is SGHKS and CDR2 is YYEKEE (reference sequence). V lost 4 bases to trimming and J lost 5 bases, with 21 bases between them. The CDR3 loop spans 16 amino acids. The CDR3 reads CASSQWRGQGGETQYF. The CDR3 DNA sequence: TGTGCCAGCAGCCAGTGGCGGGGTCAGGGGGGCGAGACCCAGTACTTC.

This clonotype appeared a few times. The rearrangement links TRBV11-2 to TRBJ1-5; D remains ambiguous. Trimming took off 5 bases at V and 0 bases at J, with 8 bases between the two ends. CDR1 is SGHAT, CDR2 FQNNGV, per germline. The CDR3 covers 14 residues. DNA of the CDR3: TGTGCCAGCAGCGACACCCGTAGCAATCAGCCCCAGCATTTT. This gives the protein CASSDTRSNQPQHF. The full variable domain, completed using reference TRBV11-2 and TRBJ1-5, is EAGVAQSPRYKIIEKRQSVAFWCNPISGHATLYWYQQILGQGPKLLIQFQNNGVVDDSQLPKDRFSAERLKGVDSTLKIQPAKLEDSAVYLCASSDTRSNQPQHFGDGTRLSIL.

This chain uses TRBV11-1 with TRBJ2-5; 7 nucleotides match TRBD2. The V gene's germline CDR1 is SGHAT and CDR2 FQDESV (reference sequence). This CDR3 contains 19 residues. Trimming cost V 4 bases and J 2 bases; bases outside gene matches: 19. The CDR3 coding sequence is TGTGCCAGCAGCTCCCTGTTTTCGGGAGGCGGAGCGGGGCAAGAGACCCAGTACTTC. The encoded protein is CASSSLFSGGGAGQETQYF. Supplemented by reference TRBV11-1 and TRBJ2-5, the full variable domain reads EAEVAQSPRYKITEKSQAVAFWCDPISGHATLYWYRQILGQGPELLVQFQDESVVDDSQLPKDRFSAERLKGVDSTLKIQPAELGDSAMYLCASSSLFSGGGAGQETQYFGPGTRLLVL.

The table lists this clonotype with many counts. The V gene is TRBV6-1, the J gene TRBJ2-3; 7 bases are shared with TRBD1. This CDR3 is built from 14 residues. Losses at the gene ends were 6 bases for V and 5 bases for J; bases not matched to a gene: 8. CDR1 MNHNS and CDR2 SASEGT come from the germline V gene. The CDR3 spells CASSSDRAGDTQYF. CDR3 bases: TGTGCCAGCAGCTCAGACAGGGCGGGAGATACGCAGTATTTT.

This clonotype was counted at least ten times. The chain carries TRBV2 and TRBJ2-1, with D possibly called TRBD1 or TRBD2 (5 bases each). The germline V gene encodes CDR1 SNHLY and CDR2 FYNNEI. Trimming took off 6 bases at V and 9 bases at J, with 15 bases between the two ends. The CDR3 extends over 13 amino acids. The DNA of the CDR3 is TGTGCCAGCAGCCCTAAAACTGGGGGTGAGCAGTTCTTC. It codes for CASSPKTGGEQFF.

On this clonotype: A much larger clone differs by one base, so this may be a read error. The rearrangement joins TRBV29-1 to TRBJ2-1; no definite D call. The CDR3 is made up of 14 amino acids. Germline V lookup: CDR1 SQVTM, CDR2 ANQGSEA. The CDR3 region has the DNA TGCAGCGTTAGTCCGCGGCTGGCCTACAATGGGCAGTTCTTC. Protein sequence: CSVSPRLAYNGQFF.

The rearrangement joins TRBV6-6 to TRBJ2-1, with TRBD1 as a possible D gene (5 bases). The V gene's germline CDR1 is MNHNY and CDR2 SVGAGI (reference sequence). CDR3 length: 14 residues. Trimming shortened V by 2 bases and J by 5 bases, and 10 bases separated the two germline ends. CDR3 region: CASSYGAVNNEQFF. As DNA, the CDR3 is TGTGCCAGCAGTTACGGGGCAGTTAACAATGAGCAGTTCTTC.

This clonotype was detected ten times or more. The CDR3 DNA is TGTGCCAGCAGTTTACTACCGGGACTCCCGAACACTGAAGCTTTCTTT. Translated, it gives CASSLLPGLPNTEAFF. J is TRBJ1-1 and V is TRBV12-3 or TRBV12-4, with D possibly matching TRBD1 (5 bases). Trimming shortened V by 2 bases and J by 1 base, and 14 bases separated the two germline ends. The CDR3 loop spans 16 amino acids.

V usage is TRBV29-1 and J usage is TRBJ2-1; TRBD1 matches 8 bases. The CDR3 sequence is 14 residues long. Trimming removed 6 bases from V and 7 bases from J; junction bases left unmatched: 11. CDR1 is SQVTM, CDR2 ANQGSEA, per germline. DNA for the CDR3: TGCAGCGTGGAGACAGGGGTAATTGCTAATGAGCAGTTCTTC. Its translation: CSVETGVIANEQFF.

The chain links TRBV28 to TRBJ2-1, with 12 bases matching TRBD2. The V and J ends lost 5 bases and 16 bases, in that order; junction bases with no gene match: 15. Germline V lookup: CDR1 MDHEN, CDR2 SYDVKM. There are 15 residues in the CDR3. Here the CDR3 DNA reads TGTGCCAGCAGTGAACTAGCGGGAGGCCGCGGAGCTTTATTCTTC. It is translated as CASSELAGGRGALFF.

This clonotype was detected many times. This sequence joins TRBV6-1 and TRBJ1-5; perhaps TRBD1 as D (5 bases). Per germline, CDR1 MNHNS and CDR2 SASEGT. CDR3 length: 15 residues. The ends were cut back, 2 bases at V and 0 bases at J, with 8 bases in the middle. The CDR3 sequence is CASSESGYSNQPQHF. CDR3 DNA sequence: TGTGCCAGCAGTGAATCAGGGTATAGCAATCAGCCCCAGCATTTT.

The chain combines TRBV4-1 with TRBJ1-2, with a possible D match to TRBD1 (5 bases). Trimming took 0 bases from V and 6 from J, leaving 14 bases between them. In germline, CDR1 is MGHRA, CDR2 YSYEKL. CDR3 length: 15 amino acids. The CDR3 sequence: CASSQDSWPGHGYTF. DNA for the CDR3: TGCGCCAGCAGCCAAGACAGTTGGCCGGGGCATGGCTACACCTTC.

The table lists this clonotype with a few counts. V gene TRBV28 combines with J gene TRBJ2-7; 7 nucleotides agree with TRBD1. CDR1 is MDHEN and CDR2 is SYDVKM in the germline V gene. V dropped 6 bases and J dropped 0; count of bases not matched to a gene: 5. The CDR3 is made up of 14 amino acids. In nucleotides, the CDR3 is TGTGCCAGCAGCTCCGGGACAGCCTCCTACGAGCAGTACTTC. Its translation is CASSSGTASYEQYF.

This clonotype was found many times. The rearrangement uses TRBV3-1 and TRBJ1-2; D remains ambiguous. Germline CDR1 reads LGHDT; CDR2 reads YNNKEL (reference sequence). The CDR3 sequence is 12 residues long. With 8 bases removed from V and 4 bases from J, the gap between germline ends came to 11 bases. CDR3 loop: CASGDRSYGYTF. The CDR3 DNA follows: TGTGCCAGCGGGGATAGGAGCTATGGCTACACCTTC.

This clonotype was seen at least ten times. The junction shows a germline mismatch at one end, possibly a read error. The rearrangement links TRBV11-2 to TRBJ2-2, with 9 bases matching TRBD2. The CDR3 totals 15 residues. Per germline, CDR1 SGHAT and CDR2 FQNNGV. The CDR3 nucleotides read TGTGCCAGCAGCGTAGAGGGGACTAGCTTCCGGGAGCTGTTTTTT. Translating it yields CASSVEGTSFRELFF.

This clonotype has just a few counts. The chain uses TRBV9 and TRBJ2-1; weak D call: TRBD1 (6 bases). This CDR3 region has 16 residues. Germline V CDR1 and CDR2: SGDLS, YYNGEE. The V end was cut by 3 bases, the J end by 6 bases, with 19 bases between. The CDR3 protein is CASSARAGVESNEQFF. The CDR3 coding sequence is TGTGCCAGCAGCGCCCGCGCAGGGGTGGAGTCCAATGAGCAGTTCTTC.

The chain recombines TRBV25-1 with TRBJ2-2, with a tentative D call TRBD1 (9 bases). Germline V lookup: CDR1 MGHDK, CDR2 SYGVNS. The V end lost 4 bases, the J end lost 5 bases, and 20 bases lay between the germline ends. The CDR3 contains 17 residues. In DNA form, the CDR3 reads TGTGCCAGCAGTGCCACAGGGGGCGGGAGGTTTACCGGGGAGCTGTTTTTT. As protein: CASSATGGGRFTGELFF.

The CDR3 DNA sequence: TGTGCCAGCAGCCCCCCGGGGATTAACTATGGCTACACCTTC. It encodes CASSPPGINYGYTF. The chain employs TRBV3-1 and TRBJ1-2, with no clear D. V shed 4 bases and J shed 1 base, with 10 bases lying between them. Germline CDR1 is LGHDT and CDR2 is YNNKEL (reference sequence). The CDR3 contains 14 residues.

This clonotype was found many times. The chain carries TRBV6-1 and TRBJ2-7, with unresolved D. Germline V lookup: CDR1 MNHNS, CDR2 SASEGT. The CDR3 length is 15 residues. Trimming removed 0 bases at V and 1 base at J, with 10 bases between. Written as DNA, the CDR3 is TGTGCCAGCAGTGAAGCATGGGCTTTGTCCTACGAGCAGTACTTC. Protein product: CASSEAWALSYEQYF.

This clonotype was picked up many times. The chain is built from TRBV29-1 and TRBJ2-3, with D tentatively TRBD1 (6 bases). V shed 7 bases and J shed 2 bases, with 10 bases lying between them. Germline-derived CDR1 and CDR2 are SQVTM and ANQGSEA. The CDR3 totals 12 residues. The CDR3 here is CSGQGHTDTQYF. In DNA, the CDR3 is TGCAGCGGGCAGGGGCACACAGATACGCAGTATTTT.

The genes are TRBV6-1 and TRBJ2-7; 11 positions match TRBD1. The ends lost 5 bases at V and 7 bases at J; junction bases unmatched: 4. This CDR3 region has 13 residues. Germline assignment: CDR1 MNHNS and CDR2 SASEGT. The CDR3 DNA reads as TGTGCCAGCAGTTGGGGACAGGGGGAAGAGCAGTACTTC. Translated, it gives CASSWGQGEEQYF.

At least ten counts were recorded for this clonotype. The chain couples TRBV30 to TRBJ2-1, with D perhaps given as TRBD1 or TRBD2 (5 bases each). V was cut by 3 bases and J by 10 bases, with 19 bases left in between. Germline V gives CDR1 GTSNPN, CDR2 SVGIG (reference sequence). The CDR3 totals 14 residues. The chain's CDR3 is CAWSPGTPLGEQFF. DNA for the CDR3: TGTGCCTGGAGCCCCGGGACGCCCTTAGGCGAGCAGTTCTTC.

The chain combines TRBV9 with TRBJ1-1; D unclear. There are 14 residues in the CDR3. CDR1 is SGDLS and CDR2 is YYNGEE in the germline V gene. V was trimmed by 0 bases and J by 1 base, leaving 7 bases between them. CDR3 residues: CASSVGHGNTEAFF. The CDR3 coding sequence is TGTGCCAGCAGCGTAGGACACGGGAACACTGAAGCTTTCTTT.

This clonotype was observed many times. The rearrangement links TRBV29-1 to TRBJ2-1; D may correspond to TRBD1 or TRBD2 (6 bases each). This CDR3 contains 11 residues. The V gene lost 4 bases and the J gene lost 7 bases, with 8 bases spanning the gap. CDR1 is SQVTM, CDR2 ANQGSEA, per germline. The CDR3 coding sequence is TGCAGCGTTGGAGGGGGGAATGAGCAGTTCTTC. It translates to CSVGGGNEQFF.

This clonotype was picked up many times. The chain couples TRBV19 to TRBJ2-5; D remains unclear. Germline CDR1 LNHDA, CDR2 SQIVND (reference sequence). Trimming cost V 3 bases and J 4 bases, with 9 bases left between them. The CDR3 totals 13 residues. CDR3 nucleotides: TGTGCCAGTAGTATTTCGGCGTCAGAGACCCAGTACTTC. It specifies CASSISASETQYF.

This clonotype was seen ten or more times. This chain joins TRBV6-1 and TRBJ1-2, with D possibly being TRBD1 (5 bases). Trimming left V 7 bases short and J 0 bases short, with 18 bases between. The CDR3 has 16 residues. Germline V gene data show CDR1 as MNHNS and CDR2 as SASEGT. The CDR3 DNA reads TGTGCCAGCACTCACGATGGACACCATACTAACTATGGCTACACCTTC. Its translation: CASTHDGHHTNYGYTF.